A selection of T cell receptor beta chains follows, all from one sample in a study of T cell responses to AZD1222 COVID-19 vaccine. TCRdb's copy holds only in-frame clones and misses some; the assay was immunoSEQ multiplex PCR. The table has 120,000 to 150,000 clones, roughly 86% seen once. The specimen comprised peripheral blood, sampled 28 days after the second dose of the MenACWY control vaccine. These receptors all stem from an adult who received the MenACWY meningococcal vaccine as a control. Each CDR3 is given with its conserved first and last residue. D genes are given only for firm matches. Some rows mark clone size as missing; the rest say once, few, many or name a class of expanded clone.

TRBD1,few,TRBV9,TRBJ2-1,TGTGCCAGCAGCGTAGGGACAGGCGCCTACAATGAGCAGTTCTTC,CASSVGTGAYNEQFF
NA,NA,TRBV23-1,TRBJ2-3,TGCGCCAGCAGTCAAGACCGCCGGGACGCCGGGCTCGATACGCAGTATTTT,CASSQDRRDAGLDTQYF
NA,few,TRBV30,TRBJ1-6,TGTGCCTGGAGTGGTTTTGGGTTTAATTCACCCCTCCACTTT,CAWSGFGFNSPLHF
NA,NA,TRBV9,TRBJ2-5,TGTGCCAGCAGCGTAGCTGGGGGGCCGGAGACCCAGTACTTC,CASSVAGGPETQYF
TRBD1,NA,TRBV5-1,TRBJ2-2,TGCGCCACTACACCGGGACAGGGGGACACCGGGGAGCTGTTTTTT,CATTPGQGDTGELFF
TRBD1,NA,TRBV2,TRBJ1-1,TGTGCCAGCAGTGAATGGGGAAGGGGGCAGGACACTGAAGCTTTCTTT,CASSEWGRGQDTEAFF
NA,NA,TRBV12-3/TRBV12-4,TRBJ2-7,TGTGCCAGCACCTCGACGGGCCTCTACGAGCAGTACTTC,CASTSTGLYEQYF
NA,NA,TRBV4-2,TRBJ2-2,TGTGCCAGCAGCCAAAAATACGGCACAGTCACCGGGGAGCTGTTTTTT,CASSQKYGTVTGELFF
NA,NA,TRBV21-1,TRBJ2-1,TGTGCCAGCAGCAAAGTGGGGACAGACAATGAGCAGTTCTTC,CASSKVGTDNEQFF
NA,NA,TRBV19,TRBJ1-3,TGTGCCAGTAGACTTAAACAAAACACCATATATTTT,CASRLKQNTIYF
NA,NA,TRBV10-2,TRBJ2-7,TGCGCCAGCAGTGAGTCTTCTGGGGGCCCCTCCTACGAGCAGTACTTC,CASSESSGGPSYEQYF
NA,NA,TRBV12-1,TRBJ2-5,TGTGCCAGCAGCTTTGACGGACTAGCGGGGTTGGAGACCCAGTACTTC,CASSFDGLAGLETQYF
NA,few,TRBV2,TRBJ1-2,TGTGCCAGCAGCGGGACGGCGAACTATGGCTACACCTTC,CASSGTANYGYTF
NA,NA,TRBV29-1,TRBJ1-1,TGCAGCGTCTACCGGGACCCCACCTCTTTCTTT,CSVYRDPTSFF
NA,NA,TRBV24-1,TRBJ1-2,TGTGCCACCAGTCCAGGACCGGCCACGACTATCTATGGCTACACCTTC,CATSPGPATTIYGYTF
TRBD1,NA,TRBV11-2,TRBJ1-2,TGTGCCAGCAAAGACAGGGCTTTATATGGCTACACCTTC,CASKDRALYGYTF
NA,once,TRBV2,TRBJ2-7,TGTGCCAGCAGACAGGGAGGCTACGAGCAGTACTTC,CASRQGGYEQYF
TRBD1,NA,TRBV12-3/TRBV12-4,TRBJ2-1,TGTGCCAGCAGATCAGGGGGCGAAAAGCAGTTCTTC,CASRSGGEKQFF